The rows below give T cell receptor beta chains drawn from one sample of a study of post-analysis software for immune sequencing data. TCRdb reanalysed the PCR reads using MiXCR and keeps one entry per CDR3 protein. This table holds 650,000 to 900,000 distinct CDR3 sequences, around 45% found once. The sample comprised blood. These receptors all stem from a girl aged 10-17 years with multiple sclerosis. Each CDR3 is given with its conserved first and last residue. The D gene is left open where the match is weak. Clone size is given for some rows only: seen once, a few or many times, or a class if the clone is expanded.

v_call,j_call,d_call,clone_size,cdr3_aa,cdr3_nt
TRBV10-2,TRBJ2-7,-,few,CASSELKRGVEQYF,TGCGCCAGCAGTGAGCTAAAGAGGGGGGTCGAGCAGTACTTC
TRBV20-1,TRBJ2-1,TRBD2,-,CSARRSGLAGGNEQFF,TGCAGTGCTAGGCGGAGTGGACTAGCGGGAGGCAATGAGCAGTTCTTC
TRBV6-5,TRBJ1-2,-,few,CASSYGQGCNGYTF,TGTGCCAGCAGTTACGGGCAGGGTTGCAATGGCTACACCTTC
TRBV30,TRBJ2-1,TRBD2,few,CAWVAGGLYNEQFF,TGTGCCTGGGTAGCGGGAGGTCTGTACAATGAGCAGTTCTTC
TRBV27,TRBJ2-7,-,few,CASHASGTPSYEQYF,TGTGCCAGCCACGCTTCCGGGACGCCGTCCTACGAGCAGTACTTC
TRBV25-1,TRBJ2-1,-,few,CASSGQTGYNEQFF,TGTGCCAGCAGTGGCCAGACTGGATACAATGAGCAGTTCTTC
TRBV10-3,TRBJ2-7,TRBD1,-,CAISPGQAYEQYF,TGTGCCATCAGCCCGGGACAGGCCTACGAGCAGTACTTC
TRBV5-1,TRBJ2-7,TRBD1,-,CASSLGDRELNEQYF,TGCGCCAGCAGCTTGGGGGACAGGGAGCTTAACGAGCAGTACTTC
TRBV7-9,TRBJ1-2,-,few,CASSWEDYRVENYGYTF,TGTGCCAGCAGCTGGGAGGATTACAGGGTGGAGAACTATGGCTACACCTTC
TRBV11-1,TRBJ1-2,-,-,CASRPGRNYGYTF,TGTGCCAGCAGGCCGGGACGGAATTATGGCTACACCTTC
TRBV28,TRBJ2-7,-,-,CASSLLLSYEQYF,TGTGCCAGCAGTTTATTACTCTCCTACGAGCAGTACTTC
TRBV7-8,TRBJ2-1,TRBD2,few,CASSLTRLAAYNEQFF,TGTGCCAGCAGCTTAACCAGACTAGCAGCCTACAATGAGCAGTTCTTC
TRBV14,TRBJ2-1,-,-,CASSQVGSTSSYNEQFF,TGTGCCAGCAGCCAAGTCGGATCGACCAGCTCCTACAATGAGCAGTTCTTC
TRBV24-1,TRBJ2-7,TRBD1,few,CATQDGTAHEQYF,TGTGCCACCCAAGATGGGACAGCCCACGAGCAGTACTTC
TRBV12-3/TRBV12-4,TRBJ2-1,-,few,CASSLRRANGNEQFF,TGTGCCAGCAGTTTACGGAGGGCCAATGGGAATGAGCAGTTCTTC